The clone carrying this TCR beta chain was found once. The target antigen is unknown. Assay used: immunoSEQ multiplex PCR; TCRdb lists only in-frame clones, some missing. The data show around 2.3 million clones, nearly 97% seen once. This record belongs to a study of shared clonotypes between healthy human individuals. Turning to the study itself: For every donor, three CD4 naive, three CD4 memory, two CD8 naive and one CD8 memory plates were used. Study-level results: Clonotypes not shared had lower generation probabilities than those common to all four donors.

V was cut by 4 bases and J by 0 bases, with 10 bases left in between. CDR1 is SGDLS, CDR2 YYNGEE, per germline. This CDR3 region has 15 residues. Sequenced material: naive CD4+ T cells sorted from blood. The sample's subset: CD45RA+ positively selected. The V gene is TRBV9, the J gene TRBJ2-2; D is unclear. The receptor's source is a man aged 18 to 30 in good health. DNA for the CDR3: TGTGCCAGCAGCCCCCCGCCTCCGAACACCGGGGAGCTGTTTTTT. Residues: CASSPPPPNTGELFF. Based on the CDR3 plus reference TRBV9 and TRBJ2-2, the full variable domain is DSGVTQTPKHLITATGQRVTLRCSPRSGDLSVYWYQQSLDQGLQFLIQYYNGEERAKGNILERFSAQQFPDLHSELNLSSLELGDSALYFCASSPPPPNTGELFFGEGSRLTVL.